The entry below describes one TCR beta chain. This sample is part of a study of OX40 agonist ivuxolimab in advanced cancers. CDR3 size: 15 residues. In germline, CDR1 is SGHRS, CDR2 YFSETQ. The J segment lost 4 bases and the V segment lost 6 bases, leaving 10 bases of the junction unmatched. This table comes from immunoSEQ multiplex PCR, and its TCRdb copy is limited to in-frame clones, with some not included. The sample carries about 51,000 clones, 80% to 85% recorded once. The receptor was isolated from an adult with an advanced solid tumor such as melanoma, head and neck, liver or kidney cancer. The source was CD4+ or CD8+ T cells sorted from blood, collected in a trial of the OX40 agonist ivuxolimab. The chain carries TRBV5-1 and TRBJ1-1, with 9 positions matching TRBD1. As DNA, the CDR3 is TGCGCCAGCACCCTTGGGGGGACAGGGATCACTGAAGCTTTCTTT. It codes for CASTLGGTGITEAFF.